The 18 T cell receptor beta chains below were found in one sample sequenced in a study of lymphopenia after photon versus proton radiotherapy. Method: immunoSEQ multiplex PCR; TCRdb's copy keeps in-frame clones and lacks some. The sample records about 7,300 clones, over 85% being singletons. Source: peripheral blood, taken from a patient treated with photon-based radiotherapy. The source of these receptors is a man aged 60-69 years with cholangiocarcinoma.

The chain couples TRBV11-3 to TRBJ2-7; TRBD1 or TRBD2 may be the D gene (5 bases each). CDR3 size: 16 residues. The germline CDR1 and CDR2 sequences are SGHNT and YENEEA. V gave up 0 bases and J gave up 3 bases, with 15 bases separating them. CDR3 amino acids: CASSLDSRGAHYEQYF. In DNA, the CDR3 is TGTGCCAGCAGCTTAGATTCTCGAGGGGCTCACTACGAGCAGTACTTC.

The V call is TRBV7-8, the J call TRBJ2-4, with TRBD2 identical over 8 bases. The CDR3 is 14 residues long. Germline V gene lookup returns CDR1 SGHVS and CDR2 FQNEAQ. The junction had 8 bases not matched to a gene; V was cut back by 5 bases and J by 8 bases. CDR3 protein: CASSQTSGKDIQYF. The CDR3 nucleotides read TGTGCCAGCAGCCAAACTAGCGGAAAAGACATTCAGTACTTC.

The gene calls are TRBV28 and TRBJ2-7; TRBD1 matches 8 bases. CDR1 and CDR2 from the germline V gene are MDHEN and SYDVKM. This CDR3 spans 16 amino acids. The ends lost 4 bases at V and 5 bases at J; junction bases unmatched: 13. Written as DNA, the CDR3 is TGTGCCAGCAGTTCCCTCCGGGACAGGTACTTAAACGAGCAGTACTTC. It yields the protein CASSSLRDRYLNEQYF. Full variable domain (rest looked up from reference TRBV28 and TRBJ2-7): DVKVTQSSRYLVKRTGEKVFLECVQDMDHENMFWYRQDPGLGLRLIYFSYDVKMKEKGDIPEGYSVSREKKERFSLILESASTNQTSMYLCASSSLRDRYLNEQYFGPGTRLTVT.

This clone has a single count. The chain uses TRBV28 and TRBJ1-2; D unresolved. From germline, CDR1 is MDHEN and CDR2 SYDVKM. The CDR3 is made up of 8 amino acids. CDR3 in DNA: TGTGCTTCTGGCGGCTACACCTTC. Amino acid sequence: CASGGYTF.

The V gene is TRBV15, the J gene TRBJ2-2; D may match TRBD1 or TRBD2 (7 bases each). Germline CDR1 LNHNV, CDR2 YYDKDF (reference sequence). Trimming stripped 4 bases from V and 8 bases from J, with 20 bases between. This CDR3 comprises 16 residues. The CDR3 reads CATSIEGQAGAGELFF. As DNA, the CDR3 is TGTGCCACCAGCATTGAAGGACAGGCGGGAGCTGGGGAGCTGTTTTTT.

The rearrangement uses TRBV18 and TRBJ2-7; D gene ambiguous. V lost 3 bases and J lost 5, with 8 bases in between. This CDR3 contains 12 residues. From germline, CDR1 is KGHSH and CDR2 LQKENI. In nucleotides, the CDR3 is TGTGCCAGCTCACCTGGGGTTGACGAGCAGTACTTC. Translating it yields CASSPGVDEQYF.

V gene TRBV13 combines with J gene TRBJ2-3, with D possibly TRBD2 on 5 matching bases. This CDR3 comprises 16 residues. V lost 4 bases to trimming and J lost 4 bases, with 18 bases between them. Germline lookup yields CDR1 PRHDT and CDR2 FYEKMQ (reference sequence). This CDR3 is CASSYGVERASDTQYF. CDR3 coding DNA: TGTGCCAGCAGCTACGGGGTGGAGAGGGCCTCAGATACGCAGTATTTT. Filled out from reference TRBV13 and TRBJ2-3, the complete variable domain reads AAGVIQSPRHLIKEKRETATLKCYPIPRHDTVYWYQQGPGQDPQFLISFYEKMQSDKGSIPDRFSAQQFSDYHSELNMSSLELGDSALYFCASSYGVERASDTQYFGPGTRLTVL.

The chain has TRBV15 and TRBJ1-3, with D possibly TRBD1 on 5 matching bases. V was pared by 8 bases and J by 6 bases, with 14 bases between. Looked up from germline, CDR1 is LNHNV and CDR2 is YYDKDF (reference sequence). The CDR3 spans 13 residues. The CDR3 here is CATGAGTLNTIYF. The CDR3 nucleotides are TGTGCCACCGGGGCAGGGACCCTAAACACCATATATTTT.

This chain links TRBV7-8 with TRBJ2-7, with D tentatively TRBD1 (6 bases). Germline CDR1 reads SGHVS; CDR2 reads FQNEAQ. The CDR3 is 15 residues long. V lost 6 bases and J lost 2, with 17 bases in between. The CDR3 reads CASSGGRQGTYEQYF. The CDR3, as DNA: TGTGCCAGCAGTGGGGGAAGGCAGGGGACCTACGAGCAGTACTTC.

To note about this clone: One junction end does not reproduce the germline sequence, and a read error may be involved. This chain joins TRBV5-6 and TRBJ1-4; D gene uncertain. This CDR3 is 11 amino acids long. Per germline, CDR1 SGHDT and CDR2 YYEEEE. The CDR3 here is CASNLGEKLFF. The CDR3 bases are TGTGCCAGCAACTTGGGTGAAAAACTGTTTTTT.

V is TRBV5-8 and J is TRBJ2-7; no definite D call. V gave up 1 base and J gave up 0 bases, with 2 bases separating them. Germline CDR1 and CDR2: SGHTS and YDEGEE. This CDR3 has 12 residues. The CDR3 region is CASSLTSYEQYF. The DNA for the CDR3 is TGTGCCAGCAGCTTGACCTCCTACGAGCAGTACTTC.

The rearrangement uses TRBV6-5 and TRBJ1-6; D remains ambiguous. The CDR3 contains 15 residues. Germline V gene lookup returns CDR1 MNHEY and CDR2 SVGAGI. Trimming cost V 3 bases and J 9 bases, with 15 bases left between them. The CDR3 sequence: CASSYLQGQLSPLHF. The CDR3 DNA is TGTGCCAGCAGTTATTTGCAAGGCCAACTTTCACCCCTCCACTTT.

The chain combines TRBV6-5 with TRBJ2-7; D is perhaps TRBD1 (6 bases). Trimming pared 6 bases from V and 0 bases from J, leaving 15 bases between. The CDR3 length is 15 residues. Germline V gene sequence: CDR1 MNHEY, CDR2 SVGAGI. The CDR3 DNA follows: TGTGCCAGCAGGTTGGGGGCCGATTACTCCTACGAGCAGTACTTC. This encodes CASRLGADYSYEQYF.

The CDR3 spells CASSGQLYGYTF. CDR3 coding DNA: TGTGCCAGCAGCGGACAGCTCTATGGCTACACCTTC. The J gene is TRBJ1-2, the V gene TRBV28, with D possibly being TRBD1 (6 bases). V dropped 6 bases and J dropped 4 bases, with 9 bases sitting between them. This CDR3 spans 12 amino acids. Germline lookup yields CDR1 MDHEN and CDR2 SYDVKM.

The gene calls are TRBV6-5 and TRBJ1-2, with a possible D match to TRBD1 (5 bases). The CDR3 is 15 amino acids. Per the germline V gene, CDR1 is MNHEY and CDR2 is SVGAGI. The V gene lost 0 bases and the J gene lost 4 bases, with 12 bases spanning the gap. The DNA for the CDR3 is TGTGCCAGCAGTTACTCGACGGGGGGAGGCTATGGCTACACCTTC. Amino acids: CASSYSTGGGYGYTF.

The CDR3 spells CASSLSPPGNEQFF. The CDR3 nucleotides read TGTGCCAGCAGTTTATCCCCCCCGGGCAATGAGCAGTTCTTC. The genes are TRBV27 and TRBJ2-1; D unclear. The length of the CDR3 is 14 residues. Trimming stripped 0 bases from V and 6 bases from J, with 9 bases between. Germline CDR1 is MNHEY and CDR2 is SMNVEV (reference sequence).

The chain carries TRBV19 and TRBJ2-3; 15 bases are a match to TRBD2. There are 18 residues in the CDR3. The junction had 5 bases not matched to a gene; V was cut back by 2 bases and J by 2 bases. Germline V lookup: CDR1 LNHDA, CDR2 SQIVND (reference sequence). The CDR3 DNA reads TGTGCCAGTAGTATACGGGGACTAGCGGGGGGCCTCACAGATACGCAGTATTTT. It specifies CASSIRGLAGGLTDTQYF.

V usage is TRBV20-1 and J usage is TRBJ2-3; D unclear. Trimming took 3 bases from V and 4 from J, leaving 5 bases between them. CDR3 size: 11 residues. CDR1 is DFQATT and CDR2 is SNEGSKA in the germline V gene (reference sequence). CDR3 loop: CSASLADTQYF. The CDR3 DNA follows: TGCAGTGCTAGTTTGGCAGATACGCAGTATTTT.